This note documents a single TCR beta chain sequence. Its binding antigen is unknown. The record has no base qualities; no much larger clone is one base away. V and J are truncated by 6 bases and 7 bases respectively, leaving an intervening sequence of 21 bases. The CDR3 spans 15 residues, from the cysteine through the phenylalanine. Only the CDR3 portion is preserved as DNA: 45 bases, with reading frame beginning at the first base. Per the germline V gene (reference sequence), DFQATT is the CDR1 and SNEGSKA is the CDR2. Libraries were prepared through PCR. The sequencer listed for this sample is Illumina HiSeq 4000. The TCR beta-chain CDR3 region of each patient was profiled by high-throughput sequencing. Per the authors' processing: The researchers built a classifier to tell apart papillary thyroid cancer patients with distant metastasis, based on CDR3 differences among clinicopathological groups. The Shannon index was used to measure repertoire diversity, and the Morisita-Horn index was used to measure how similar tumor and blood repertoires were. TCRdb reprocessed the public reads (quality trimming at Q25 with fastp, clone calling with MiXCR) and kept in-frame beta chains. Here the V and J calls rest on TCRdb's processing, not on the authors' analysis. In this sample the table shows tens of thousands of clones, approximately 16% of which occur a single time. In total, the top ten clones hold 3.5% to 4% of the sample.

This specimen belongs to a study of metastatic and nonmetastatic thyroid tumors (dated by TCRdb to the early 2020s). About the study as a whole: For patients with malignant and with benign thyroid disease, the researchers compared repertoires between peripheral blood samples and tumor or nodule tissue samples. Study-wide findings and limitations: In both blood and tumor samples, malignant tumors were reported to have significantly higher TCR beta diversity than benign nodules.

No patient had received any treatment before thyroid surgery. Using T-cell receptor beta sequencing, the researchers looked back retrospectively at clinical samples from patients, gathered between about 2012 and 2018. The sequence links TRBV20-1 to TRBJ2-2; the D segment could be TRBD2, given 7 matching bases. The sequence derives from a female donor with papillary thyroid cancer or a benign thyroid nodule (not recorded which). Some clones in this sample may be carry-over from other donors' samples. The specimen sequenced was blood. The nucleotides are TGCAGTGCCCCGTCGGGAGGTGGAGGGGGCGGGGAGCTGTTTTTT. Translated, this gives CSAPSGGGGGGELFF.